The present T cell receptor (beta chain) was sequenced within a study of PD-1 blockade in mismatch repair-deficient tumors. Study in general: Patients had about a dozen mismatch repair-deficient cancer types and were previously treated and progressing. Overall study results and limits: Tumor-resident clones, often undetectable pretreatment in blood, expanded then contracted after pembrolizumab.

The repertoire was sequenced with immunoSEQ multiplex PCR; TCRdb's copy has only in-frame clones and lacks some. The data hold more than 85,000 clones, with about four fifths observed a single time. As regards this clone: What it binds is unknown.

Every patient had mismatch repair deficiency by PCR or immunohistochemistry. A few pembrolizumab responders had their TCRs sequenced. The CDR3 has 15 residues. V was pared by 3 bases and J by 1 base, with 11 bases between. The V gene's germline CDR1 is ENHRY and CDR2 SYGVKD. The TCR was taken from an adult with mismatch repair-deficient cancer. This chain uses TRBV10-3 with TRBJ2-3; D gene unclear. Here the sequenced sample was peripheral blood, taken 35 to 37 weeks after starting pembrolizumab. CDR3 sequence reads: CAISDWQARTDTQYF. For the CDR3, the DNA is TGTGCCATCAGTGACTGGCAAGCTCGCACAGATACGCAGTATTTT.